This entry lists 13 T cell receptor beta chains sequenced from one sample in a study of Graves' ophthalmopathy and Graves' hyperthyroidism (dated by TCRdb to the late 2010s). Sequencing was performed on an Illumina HiSeq 2000. TCR beta CDR3 regions were amplified from RNA transcripts for repertoire sequencing. HTBI primers and the Qiagen OneStep RT-PCR kit were used in a first-round RT-PCR, which was followed by a second-round multiplex PCR, size selection and purification. TCRdb reran the public reads through fastp at Q25 and MiXCR, keeping productive beta chains. Each entry merges the rows of one CDR3 protein and shows their most common DNA and genes. This sample gives 400,000 or so distinct CDR3 sequences in total; roughly 15% of them show up just once. The top ten clones comprise about 2.4% of the sample. The sample comprised peripheral blood. The receptors were gathered from an adult woman with stable Graves' hyperthyroidism.

This clonotype came up many times. The chain carries TRBV6-5 and TRBJ2-5, with 7 bases identical to TRBD1. The CDR3 runs 13 residues. Unmatched junction bases numbered 6, after V lost 6 bases and J lost 5 bases. The germline V gene has CDR1 MNHEY and CDR2 SVGAGI. CDR3 loop: CASSYRGMETQYF. DNA of the CDR3: TGTGCCAGCAGCTACAGGGGTATGGAGACCCAGTACTTC.

The table lists this clonotype with many counts. The chain combines TRBV3-1 with TRBJ1-2; D uncertain. The V end was cut by 0 bases, the J end by 4 bases, with 9 bases between. The CDR3 covers 14 residues. CDR1 is LGHDT, CDR2 YNNKEL, per germline (reference sequence). The CDR3 DNA is TGTGCCAGCAGCCAAGAAGGTTTTTCCTATGGCTACACCTTC. The encoded protein is CASSQEGFSYGYTF.

This chain links TRBV9 with TRBJ1-1, with a weak D call TRBD1 (5 bases). V lost 0 bases and J 8 bases, leaving 14 bases between the germline ends. This CDR3 comprises 14 residues. The V gene's germline CDR1 is SGDLS and CDR2 YYNGEE. The CDR3 DNA sequence: TGTGCCAGCAGCGTAGCTTCGAGGGGAGCAGAAGCTTTCTTT. Amino acid sequence: CASSVASRGAEAFF.

The chain links TRBV6-1 to TRBJ1-2; the match to TRBD1 covers 10 bases. V was clipped by 7 bases and J by 4 bases; unmatched bases: 6. The CDR3 contains 14 residues. Germline V gives CDR1 MNHNS, CDR2 SASEGT. Here the CDR3 DNA reads TGTGCCAGCACCAATGGGGACAGGGGCTATGGCTACACCTTC. Protein: CASTNGDRGYGYTF.

The table lists this clonotype with many counts. The chain has TRBV29-1 and TRBJ2-2, with 7 bases lining up with TRBD2. Germline trimming cut 7 bases from V and 0 bases from J; bases unmatched to any gene: 11. The CDR3 consists of 16 residues. CDR1 and CDR2 (germline): SQVTM, ANQGSEA. CDR3 nucleotides: TGCAGCGGTACAAGAACGGGAGGCTCGAACACCGGGGAGCTGTTTTTT. This encodes CSGTRTGGSNTGELFF.

Many counts were recorded for this clonotype. The chain has TRBV20-1 and TRBJ2-7; D may match TRBD1 or TRBD2 (6 bases each). Deletions cut 5 bases from V and 3 bases from J, with 11 bases between. The CDR3 sequence is 12 residues long. Germline values: CDR1 DFQATT, CDR2 SNEGSKA (reference sequence). The CDR3 is CSAGGPSYEQYF. In nucleotides, the CDR3 is TGCAGTGCTGGGGGGCCCAGCTACGAGCAGTACTTC.

This clonotype was observed a handful of times. The chain links TRBV6-5 to TRBJ2-5; D is perhaps TRBD2 (6 bases). Per the germline V gene, CDR1 is MNHEY and CDR2 is SVGAGI. Trimming stripped 0 bases from V and 0 bases from J, with 14 bases between. The CDR3 length is 17 residues. Here the CDR3 DNA reads TGTGCCAGCAGTTACTCGATGCCTATAGCGGACCAAGAGACCCAGTACTTC. Translated, it gives CASSYSMPIADQETQYF.

The chain uses TRBV6-2 or TRBV6-3 and TRBJ2-2, with 8 bases matching TRBD2. Germline CDR1 is MNHEY and CDR2 is SVGEGT. The V segment lost 9 bases and the J segment 7 bases; nucleotides outside the gene matches: 7. The CDR3 totals 13 residues. This CDR3 reads CASQREQVGELFF. The CDR3 nucleotides read TGTGCCAGTCAGCGGGAGCAGGTCGGGGAGCTGTTTTTT.

This clonotype was detected ten times or more. This chain connects TRBV2 to TRBJ2-5; 10 positions agree with TRBD1. This CDR3 has 13 residues. J gave up 10 bases and V 7 bases, and 9 bases lay outside the gene matches. Germline CDR1 reads SNHLY; CDR2 reads FYNNEI. Written as DNA, the CDR3 is TGTGCCAGCAACGGAGAGACAGGGGGCGACCAGTACTTC. Residues: CASNGETGGDQYF. The full variable domain, its missing parts supplied by reference TRBV2 and TRBJ2-5, is EPEVTQTPSHQVTQMGQEVILRCVPISNHLYFYWYRQILGQKVEFLVSFYNNEISEKSEIFDDQFSVERPDGSNFTLKIRSTKLEDSAMYFCASNGETGGDQYFGPGTRLLVL.

This clonotype occurred many times. The genes are TRBV29-1 and TRBJ2-7, with D perhaps TRBD2 (6 bases). Germline V gene sequence: CDR1 SQVTM, CDR2 ANQGSEA. This CDR3 region has 15 residues. Trimming removed 4 bases at V and 4 bases at J, with 20 bases between. CDR3 sequence: CSVGGVTREVYEQYF. The CDR3 nucleotides are TGCAGCGTTGGCGGGGTTACTAGAGAGGTTTACGAGCAGTACTTC.

This clonotype showed up many times. The CDR3 DNA reads TGTGCCAGCAGCCCCGGGACAACCGGGGAGCTGTTTTTT. Its protein is CASSPGTTGELFF. The chain joins TRBV11-2 to TRBJ2-2; maybe TRBD1 (6 bases). Germline loops: CDR1 SGHAT, CDR2 FQNNGV. V gave up 5 bases and J gave up 5 bases, with 9 bases separating them. The CDR3 totals 13 residues. The variable domain in full, completed from reference TRBV11-2 and TRBJ2-2, reads EAGVAQSPRYKIIEKRQSVAFWCNPISGHATLYWYQQILGQGPKLLIQFQNNGVVDDSQLPKDRFSAERLKGVDSTLKIQPAKLEDSAVYLCASSPGTTGELFFGEGSRLTVL.

J is TRBJ2-5 and V is TRBV14, with no clear D. The germline V gene has CDR1 SGHDN and CDR2 FVKESK. The CDR3 consists of 12 residues. The V end was cut by 0 bases, the J end by 5 bases, with 4 bases between. CDR3 protein: CASSQDPETQYF. The CDR3 DNA is TGTGCCAGCAGCCAAGATCCGGAGACCCAGTACTTC.

This clonotype showed up many times. The V and J genes are TRBV29-1 and TRBJ2-5; D unclear. Trimming pared 3 bases from V and 7 bases from J, leaving 18 bases between. The germline gives CDR1 SQVTM, CDR2 ANQGSEA. This CDR3 spans 14 amino acids. CDR3 residues: CSVESVGARGTQYF. CDR3 in DNA: TGCAGCGTTGAGTCGGTAGGAGCACGAGGGACCCAGTACTTC. Supplemented by reference TRBV29-1 and TRBJ2-5, the full variable domain reads SAVISQKPSRDICQRGTSLTIQCQVDSQVTMMFWYRQQPGQSLTLIATANQGSEATYESGFVIDKFPISRPNLTFSTLTVSNMSPEDSSIYLCSVESVGARGTQYFGPGTRLLVL.